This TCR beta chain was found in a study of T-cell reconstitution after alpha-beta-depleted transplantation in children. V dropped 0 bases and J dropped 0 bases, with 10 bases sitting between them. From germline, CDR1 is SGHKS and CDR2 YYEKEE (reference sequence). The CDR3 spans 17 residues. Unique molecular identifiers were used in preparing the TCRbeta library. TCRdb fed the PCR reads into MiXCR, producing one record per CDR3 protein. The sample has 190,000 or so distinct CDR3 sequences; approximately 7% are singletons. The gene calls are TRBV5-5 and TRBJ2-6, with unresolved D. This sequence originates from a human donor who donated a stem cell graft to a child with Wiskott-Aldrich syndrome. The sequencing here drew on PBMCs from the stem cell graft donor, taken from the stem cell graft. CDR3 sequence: CASSLGPQISGANVLTF. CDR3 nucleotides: TGTGCCAGCAGCTTGGGTCCACAAATCTCTGGGGCCAACGTCCTGACTTTC.